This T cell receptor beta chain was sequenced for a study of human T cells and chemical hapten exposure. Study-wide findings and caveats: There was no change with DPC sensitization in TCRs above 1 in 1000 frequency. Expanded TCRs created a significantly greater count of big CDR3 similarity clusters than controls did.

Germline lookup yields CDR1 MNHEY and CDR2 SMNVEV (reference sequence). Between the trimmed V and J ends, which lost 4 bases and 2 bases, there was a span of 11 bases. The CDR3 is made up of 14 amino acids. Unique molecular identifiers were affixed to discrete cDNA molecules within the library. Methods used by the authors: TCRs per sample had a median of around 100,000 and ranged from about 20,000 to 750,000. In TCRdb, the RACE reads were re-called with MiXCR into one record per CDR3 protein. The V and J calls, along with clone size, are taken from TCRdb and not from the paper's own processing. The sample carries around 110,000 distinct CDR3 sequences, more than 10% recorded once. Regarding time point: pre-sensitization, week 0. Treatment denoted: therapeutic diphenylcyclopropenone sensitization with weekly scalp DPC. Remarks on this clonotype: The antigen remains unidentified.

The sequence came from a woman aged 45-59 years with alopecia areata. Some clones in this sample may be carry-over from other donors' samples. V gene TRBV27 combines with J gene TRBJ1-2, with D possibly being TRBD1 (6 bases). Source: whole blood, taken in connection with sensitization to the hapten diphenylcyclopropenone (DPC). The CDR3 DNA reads TGTGCCAGCAGTTCGCTAGACAGGAACTATGGCTACACCTTC. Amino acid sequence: CASSSLDRNYGYTF.